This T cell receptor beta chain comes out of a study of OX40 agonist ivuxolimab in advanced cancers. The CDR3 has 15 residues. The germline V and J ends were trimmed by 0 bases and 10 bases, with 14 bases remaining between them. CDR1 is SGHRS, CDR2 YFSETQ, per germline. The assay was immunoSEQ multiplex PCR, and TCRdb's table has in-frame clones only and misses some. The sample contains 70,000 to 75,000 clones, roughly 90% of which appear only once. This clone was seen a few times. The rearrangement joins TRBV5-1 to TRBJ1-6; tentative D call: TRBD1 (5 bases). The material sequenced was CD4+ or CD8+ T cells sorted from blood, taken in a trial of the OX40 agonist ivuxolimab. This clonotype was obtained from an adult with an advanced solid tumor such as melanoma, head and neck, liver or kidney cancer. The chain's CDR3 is CASSLAGRERSPLHF. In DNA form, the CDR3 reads TGCGCCAGCAGCTTGGCGGGCAGGGAAAGGTCACCCCTCCACTTT.